These 27 T cell receptor beta chains originate from one sample sequenced in a study of T cell repertoires in cytomegalovirus infection (dated by TCRdb to about 2019). TCRdb lists the instrument as Illumina HiSeq 1500. The public reads were quality trimmed at Q25 with fastp and then assembled into clones with MiXCR by TCRdb, keeping productive beta chains. Each record represents a unique CDR3 protein, reported with the most common genes and DNA among its rows. The sample table holds around 530,000 distinct CDR3 sequences, of which approximately 15% were seen once. The top ten hold 20% to 30% of the sample. Sequencing input: CD8+ T cells from PBMCs. The receptors here all came from a human donor in good health (CMV status not recorded). Some clones in this sample may be carry-over from other donors' samples.

This clonotype was recorded a few times. This chain connects TRBV30 to TRBJ2-7; D is unclear. This CDR3 has 12 amino acids. Trimming took off 3 bases at V and 1 base at J, with 7 bases between the two ends. CDR1 and CDR2 (germline): GTSNPN, SVGIG (reference sequence). The chain's CDR3 is CAWSLGSYEQYF. The CDR3 DNA follows: TGTGCCTGGAGCTTAGGGTCCTACGAGCAGTACTTC.

This clonotype was counted between two and nine times. The V and J genes are TRBV6-5 and TRBJ1-5, with no clear D. Germline CDR1 is MNHEY and CDR2 is SVGAGI. CDR3 length: 14 residues. The germline V and J ends were trimmed by 5 bases and 8 bases, with 16 bases remaining between them. The DNA of the CDR3 is TGTGCCAGCAGTCCCTCGAGGGCTTGGGAGCCCCAGCATTTT. Protein: CASSPSRAWEPQHF.

In its sample, this clonotype was seen many times. The V call is TRBV9, the J call TRBJ1-4; D gene unclear. Trimming stripped 3 bases from V and 0 bases from J, with 12 bases between. The germline V gene has CDR1 SGDLS and CDR2 YYNGEE. The CDR3 extends over 16 amino acids. CDR3 in DNA: TGTGCCAGCAGCGGCGGGATTAGAGCAACTAATGAAAAACTGTTTTTT. Its translation: CASSGGIRATNEKLFF.

The sample holds many counts of this clonotype. This chain uses TRBV7-6 with TRBJ2-1; D is possibly TRBD2 (6 bases). Trimming cost V 9 bases and J 0 bases, with 18 bases left between them. Per germline, CDR1 SGHVS and CDR2 FNYEAQ. This CDR3 comprises 16 residues. CDR3 nucleotides: TGTGCCAGTGCCGGGAGAACAGCGAGCTCCTACAATGAGCAGTTCTTC. It codes for CASAGRTASSYNEQFF.

V and J are TRBV5-1 and TRBJ2-5, with 8 bases that match TRBD1. V was clipped by 6 bases and J by 5 bases; unmatched bases: 9. Germline CDR1 is SGHRS and CDR2 is YFSETQ. The CDR3 has 14 amino acids. CDR3 in DNA: TGCGCCAGCAACCCTGGACAGGGTGGTGAGACCCAGTACTTC. Protein: CASNPGQGGETQYF.

This clonotype was observed at least ten times. The rearrangement joins TRBV6-1 to TRBJ2-7; perhaps TRBD1 as D (6 bases). The V gene's germline CDR1 is MNHNS and CDR2 SASEGT. Deletions cut 5 bases from V and 2 bases from J, with 13 bases between. The CDR3 totals 14 residues. CDR3 bases: TGTGCCAGCAGTACGGTGGGACAACCCTACGAGCAGTACTTC. As protein: CASSTVGQPYEQYF.

This clonotype was detected many times. V gene TRBV19 combines with J gene TRBJ1-3; D uncertain. Between the trimmed V and J ends, which lost 5 bases and 1 base, there was a span of 12 bases. Germline assignment: CDR1 LNHDA and CDR2 SQIVND (reference sequence). The CDR3 is 15 amino acids. The CDR3 region is CASSSSGGSGNTIYF. The CDR3 coding sequence is TGTGCCAGTAGTTCTTCTGGCGGATCTGGAAACACCATATATTTT.

This clonotype appeared many times. The CDR3 DNA reads as TGTGCCAGCAGTCTGGACAGGGACAACTACGAGCAGTACTTC. It codes for CASSLDRDNYEQYF. The rearrangement uses TRBV6-1 and TRBJ2-7; 8 bases are shared with TRBD1. V shed 5 bases and J 3 bases; nucleotides not matched to a gene: 6. The CDR3 runs to 14 residues. CDR1 is MNHNS, CDR2 SASEGT, per germline.

This clonotype occurred many times. The CDR3 region has the DNA TGTGCCAGCAGCAGCCGGGTCGAGAACAATGAGCAGTTCTTC. The encoded protein is CASSSRVENNEQFF. This chain connects TRBV7-8 to TRBJ2-1; D is unresolved. V dropped 5 bases and J dropped 5 bases, with 13 bases sitting between them. The CDR3 has 14 residues. Per germline, CDR1 SGHVS and CDR2 FQNEAQ.

This clonotype was observed a few times. CDR3 amino acids: CASSIEAEPNTEAFF. In nucleotides, the CDR3 is TGTGCCAGTAGTATAGAGGCAGAACCGAACACTGAAGCTTTCTTT. This rearrangement joins TRBV19 to TRBJ1-1; D is unclear. V lost 0 bases and J 1 base, leaving 9 bases between the germline ends. The CDR3 is 15 residues long. Germline V gives CDR1 LNHDA, CDR2 SQIVND (reference sequence).

The chain is built from TRBV4-1 and TRBJ2-1; no definite D call. V was cut by 1 base and J by 3 bases, with 10 bases left in between. This CDR3 is built from 15 residues. The germline V gene has CDR1 MGHRA and CDR2 YSYEKL. CDR3 nucleotides: TGCGCCAGCAGCCAAGGGGTGACAAACTACAATGAGCAGTTCTTC. Encoded protein: CASSQGVTNYNEQFF.

This clonotype has a handful of counts. This CDR3 is CASSHERSRPYEQFF. In nucleotides, the CDR3 is TGCGCCAGCAGCCACGAGAGAAGCCGCCCTTATGAGCAGTTCTTC. This rearrangement joins TRBV4-1 to TRBJ2-1, with no clear D. The V gene's germline CDR1 is MGHRA and CDR2 YSYEKL. The V end was cut by 3 bases, the J end by 8 bases, with 17 bases between. The CDR3 length is 15 residues.

There are many counts of this clonotype. The chain has TRBV27 and TRBJ1-1, with D tentatively TRBD1 (5 bases). V was clipped by 4 bases and J by 1 base, with 19 bases between them. The CDR3 has 17 residues. CDR1 MNHEY and CDR2 SMNVEV come from the germline V gene (reference sequence). Here the CDR3 reads CASSSRRYQGPNTEAFF. The CDR3 coding sequence is TGTGCCAGCAGTTCGAGACGGTACCAGGGACCGAACACTGAAGCTTTCTTT.

Turning to this clonotype: One junction end disagrees with the germline gene, perhaps due to a read error. The chain carries TRBV6-8 and TRBJ2-7; D gene uncertain. This CDR3 region has 11 residues. Germline V gene sequence: CDR1 MNHGY, CDR2 SAAAGT. The CDR3 sequence is CGSTVGNEQYF. The CDR3 DNA is TGTGGCAGCACGGTAGGCAACGAGCAGTACTTC.

This clonotype has at least ten counts. V is TRBV7-9 and J is TRBJ1-4; 7 nucleotides align to TRBD1. In germline, CDR1 is SEHNR, CDR2 FQNEAQ (reference sequence). The junction had 8 bases not matched to a gene; V was cut back by 5 bases and J by 8 bases. The CDR3 covers 14 residues. The DNA of the CDR3 is TGTGCCAGCAGCCCCCGGACAGGACTGGAAAAACTGTTTTTT. Translating gives CASSPRTGLEKLFF.

This clonotype has more than one count but fewer than ten. V usage is TRBV28 and J usage is TRBJ2-4; tentatively, D is TRBD2 (5 bases). V gave up 6 bases and J gave up 2 bases, with 11 bases separating them. Germline CDR1 and CDR2: MDHEN and SYDVKM. The CDR3 consists of 14 residues. The CDR3 reads CASSVRRTKNIQYF. CDR3 coding DNA: TGTGCCAGCAGCGTGAGGAGGACCAAAAACATTCAGTACTTC.

The chain couples TRBV19 to TRBJ2-4; TRBD2 matches at 9 bases. After removal of 6 bases from V and 9 bases from J, the junction contained 21 bases not matched to a gene. This CDR3 is built from 18 residues. Germline V gene data show CDR1 as LNHDA and CDR2 as SQIVND (reference sequence). The CDR3 here is CASSYSSAGGYVSGIQYF. In DNA form, the CDR3 reads TGTGCCAGTAGCTATTCTTCTGCGGGGGGGTACGTTTCAGGCATTCAGTACTTC.

Remarks on this clonotype: A read error is likely, as this CDR3 ends without the conserved phenylalanine or tryptophan. V is TRBV27 and J is TRBJ2-1; possibly TRBD2 for D (5 bases). Germline CDR1 is MNHEY and CDR2 is SMNVEV (reference sequence). CDR3 size: 16 residues. Trimming shortened V by 0 bases and J by 5 bases, and 14 bases separated the two germline ends. This CDR3 reads CASSLSREVGDNEQFS. The CDR3 DNA reads TGTGCCAGCAGTTTATCGAGGGAAGTTGGCGACAATGAGCAGTTCTCC.

In its sample, this clonotype was seen many times. The gene calls are TRBV4-1 and TRBJ2-5, with 7 bases lining up with TRBD1. The junction had 9 bases not matched to a gene; V was cut back by 0 bases and J by 2 bases. Germline V lookup: CDR1 MGHRA, CDR2 YSYEKL. The CDR3 is 17 residues long. The CDR3, as DNA: TGCGCCAGCAGCCAAGATGCCGGACAGGCGCTTCAAGAGACCCAGTACTTC. This sequence encodes CASSQDAGQALQETQYF.

Many counts were recorded for this clonotype. This chain links TRBV28 with TRBJ2-7; TRBD2 matches at 7 bases. This CDR3 contains 14 residues. V lost 7 bases and J lost 2; bases outside the gene matches: 8. Germline V gene sequence: CDR1 MDHEN, CDR2 SYDVKM. CDR3 DNA: TGTGCCAGCAAGCCCGGGGAGGGTCCCTACGAGCAGTACTTC. It is translated as CASKPGEGPYEQYF.

This clonotype was seen ten or more times. The gene calls are TRBV12-3 or TRBV12-4 and TRBJ1-4, with 7 bases matching TRBD1. V lost 7 bases to trimming and J lost 8 bases; unmatched junction nucleotides: 10. The CDR3 is 14 residues long. Here the CDR3 DNA reads TGTGCCAGCAACTACAGGGGCCGGCAGGAAAAACTGTTTTTT. The encoded protein is CASNYRGRQEKLFF.

This clonotype appeared a few times. The rearrangement uses TRBV4-1 and TRBJ2-7; the match to TRBD1 covers 8 bases. This CDR3 is built from 15 residues. Germline lookup yields CDR1 MGHRA and CDR2 YSYEKL. After removal of 1 base from V and 1 base from J, the junction contained 3 bases not matched to a gene. This CDR3 is CASSQAGQGSYEQYF. The CDR3 DNA reads TGCGCCAGCAGCCAAGCCGGACAGGGATCCTACGAGCAGTACTTC.

At least ten counts were recorded for this clonotype. V is TRBV6-1 and J is TRBJ1-2, with unresolved D. The CDR3 runs to 14 residues. Germline CDR1 is MNHNS and CDR2 is SASEGT. Trimming removed 1 base from V and 5 bases from J, with 11 bases in between. The CDR3 protein is CASSEVTGEYGYTF. The CDR3 nucleotides read TGTGCCAGCAGTGAAGTGACGGGAGAGTATGGCTACACCTTC.

Points on this clonotype: This clone may be a read error of a much larger clone one base away. The gene calls are TRBV28 and TRBJ1-5; 7 nucleotides line up with TRBD1. Germline V gene lookup returns CDR1 MDHEN and CDR2 SYDVKM. CDR3 length: 13 residues. CDR3 DNA: TGTGCCGGCAGAACAGGGGTTTATCAGCCCCAGCATTTT. Translating it yields CAGRTGVYQPQHF.

This clonotype was counted between two and nine times. The chain recombines TRBV3-1 with TRBJ2-7, with TRBD2 identical over 10 bases. The CDR3 runs to 16 residues. CDR1 and CDR2 from the germline V gene are LGHDT and YNNKEL (reference sequence). V was pared by 1 base and J by 4 bases, with 7 bases of the junction left unmatched. CDR3 in amino acids: CASSQGDSGRKYEQYF. The CDR3 DNA follows: TGTGCCAGCAGCCAAGGGGATAGCGGGAGGAAGTACGAGCAGTACTTC.

In this sample, this clonotype turned up many times. V is TRBV27 and J is TRBJ2-7, with unresolved D. The germline CDR1 and CDR2 sequences are MNHEY and SMNVEV (reference sequence). The CDR3 covers 12 residues. V lost 8 bases, J lost 3 bases, and 11 bases lay in between. CDR3 sequence reads: CASANSLYEQYF. The CDR3 coding sequence is TGTGCCAGCGCCAACTCTCTCTACGAGCAGTACTTC.

This clonotype was seen a handful of times. The chain combines TRBV3-1 with TRBJ2-7; D may be TRBD2 (6 bases). This CDR3 has 16 residues. Per germline, CDR1 LGHDT and CDR2 YNNKEL (reference sequence). Trimming stripped 0 bases from V and 3 bases from J, with 15 bases between. CDR3 DNA: TGTGCCAGCAGCCAAGATTCGGGGGAGTGGGGCTACGAGCAGTACTTC. Amino acid sequence: CASSQDSGEWGYEQYF.